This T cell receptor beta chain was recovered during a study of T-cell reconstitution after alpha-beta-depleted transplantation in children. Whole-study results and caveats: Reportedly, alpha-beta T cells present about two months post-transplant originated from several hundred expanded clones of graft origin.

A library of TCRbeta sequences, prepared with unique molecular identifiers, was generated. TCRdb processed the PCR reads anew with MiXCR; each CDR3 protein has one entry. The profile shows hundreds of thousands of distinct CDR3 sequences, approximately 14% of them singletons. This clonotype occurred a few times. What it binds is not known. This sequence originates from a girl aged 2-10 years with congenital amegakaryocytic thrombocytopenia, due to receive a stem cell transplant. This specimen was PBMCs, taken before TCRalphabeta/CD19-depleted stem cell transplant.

The CDR3 DNA follows: TGTGCCAGTAGGTCCAAAGGAAGTTATGGCTACACCTTC. Encoded protein: CASRSKGSYGYTF. The chain uses TRBV19 and TRBJ1-2; unclear D gene. V was trimmed by 6 bases and J by 5 bases, leaving 13 bases between them. The germline V gene has CDR1 LNHDA and CDR2 SQIVND (reference sequence). The CDR3 consists of 13 residues.